A selection of T cell receptor beta chains follows, all from one sample in a study of cytomegalovirus exposure and HLA in healthy donors. Profiling relied on immunoSEQ multiplex PCR, and the TCRdb table lists in-frame clones only, not all of them. Of more than 110,000 clones in the sample, 60% to 85% were seen once. The source material was PBMCs. The receptor set was obtained from a male donor in good health and CMV-seronegative. Each CDR3 is given without its conserved first and last residue. Each record gives: J gene, V gene, CDR3 protein.

TRBJ1-4	TRBV18	ASSLEVGGSNEKLF
TRBJ2-5	TRBV7-7	ASSVLGQGLSAGKETQY
TRBJ2-3	TRBV2	ASSMTGPPGSTDTQY
TRBJ2-7	TRBV7-9	ASSLGREVVDEQY
TRBJ1-4	TRBV30	AWSVQGRNEKLF
TRBJ1-5	TRBV19	ASNWGRGQRNQPQH
TRBJ2-5	TRBV4-2	ASSQTFGGALETQY
TRBJ2-1	TRBV7-2	ASSLGLAGNNEQF
TRBJ1-1	TRBV14	ASSQGQGTEAF
TRBJ1-6	TRBV7-2	ASSSLGQGRALH
TRBJ2-1	TRBV4-2	ASSDISGTGNEQF
TRBJ1-2	TRBV7-3	ASSKSSGDGYT
TRBJ2-1	TRBV19	ASSKLNGEQF
TRBJ2-1	TRBV10-3	AIRETGQVNEQF
TRBJ2-3	TRBV9	ATAPLRGTGDTQY
.	TRBV30	AWSSVAYEQY